This T cell receptor beta chain was captured in a study of T cell repertoires in cytomegalovirus infection. In the study overall: Selected CMV epitopes included recently identified HLA-C-restricted ones as well as well-studied HLA-B-restricted ones. Shared public TCR beta signatures pointed to both CMV infection and a matching HLA type.

TCRdb analysed the reads with MiXCR anew, one entry per CDR3 protein. The table lists tens of thousands of distinct CDR3 sequences, roughly 44% of them singletons. About this clonotype: The antigen is unknown.

General study results and limits: HLA-C-restricted CMV clonotypes gave the most frequent clonotype in two of eight donors. Cumulative frequency of public TCR beta families picked out carriers of CMV plus the relevant HLA.

Per the germline V gene, CDR1 is SQVTM and CDR2 is ANQGSEA. The CDR3 runs 14 residues. Trimming pared 3 bases from V and 2 bases from J, leaving 12 bases between. This chain joins TRBV29-1 and TRBJ2-3, with no clear D. This receptor was taken from a human donor in good health (CMV status not recorded). Some clones in this sample may be carry-over from other donors' samples. The sample in question was CD8+ T cells from cultured PBMCs, obtained from culture after CMV antigen stimulation. CDR3 sequence (DNA): TGCAGCGTTGACGGAGACGGTTACACAGATACGCAGTATTTT. It translates to CSVDGDGYTDTQYF.